This TCR beta chain was obtained from a study of blood T cell repertoires in COVID-19. In the study overall: The study drew acute and convalescent COVID-19 samples from the United States, Italy and Spain. T cells, B-cell-depleted T cells, or PBMCs provided the cDNA or gDNA that served as material.

The CDR3 has 15 residues. V lost 0 bases to trimming and J lost 4 bases; unmatched junction nucleotides: 5. The germline gives CDR1 SNHLY, CDR2 FYNNEI. This clone came up once. Original processing notes: From reference gene primer amplification, estimates of nucleated cell counts were derived. Profiled with immunoSEQ multiplex PCR; TCRdb holds only in-frame clones, not every one. From that table come the V and J calls and clone size; the DNA was used to work out D and trimming. The sample lists about 240,000 clones; around 85% were seen once. Sequenced input: peripheral blood. The source of this sequence is an elderly woman with acute or convalescent COVID-19. This rearrangement joins TRBV2 to TRBJ2-7; the match to TRBD1 covers 8 bases. Here the CDR3 DNA reads TGTGCCAGCAGTGAAGCTAGCAGGGGGCCATACGAGCAGTACTTC. Translating it yields CASSEASRGPYEQYF.